Presented here are 7 T cell receptor beta chains from one specimen sequenced in a study of cytomegalovirus exposure and HLA in healthy donors. Amplification used 60 Vbeta primers and 13 Jbeta primers. Using immunoSEQ multiplex PCR, the repertoire was profiled, and TCRdb retains in-frame clones only, with some absent. The table records approximately 80,000 clones, roughly 72% of them present only once. Sequenced material: PBMCs. Source of these receptors: a man aged 25 to 45 in good health and CMV-seropositive.

The J gene is TRBJ1-1, the V gene TRBV2; the D gene is possibly TRBD1 (6 bases). The V end lost 5 bases, the J end lost 0 bases, and 13 bases lay between the germline ends. The CDR3 runs to 15 residues. The germline V gene has CDR1 SNHLY and CDR2 FYNNEI. CDR3 sequence (DNA): TGTGCCAGCAGTACAGGGAGCTTAATGAACACTGAAGCTTTCTTT. Amino acid sequence: CASSTGSLMNTEAFF.

The chain uses TRBV7-3 and TRBJ1-1; D is possibly TRBD1 (6 bases). Trimming cost V 5 bases and J 0 bases, with 10 bases left between them. From germline, CDR1 is SGHTA and CDR2 FQGTGA. The CDR3 totals 14 residues. The CDR3 coding sequence is TGTGCCAGCAGCCTTCAGGGGTTGAACACTGAAGCTTTCTTT. Protein product: CASSLQGLNTEAFF.

This chain links TRBV9 with TRBJ1-4; unclear D gene. The CDR3 has 16 residues. V lost 4 bases, J lost 6 bases, and 19 bases lay in between. Per the germline V gene, CDR1 is SGDLS and CDR2 is YYNGEE. CDR3 in amino acids: CASSPLDAGGHEKLFF. The CDR3 DNA sequence: TGTGCCAGCAGCCCCCTCGACGCGGGCGGTCATGAAAAACTGTTTTTT.

The sample holds one count of this clone. The rearrangement links TRBV5-6 to TRBJ1-1; tentative D call: TRBD1 (5 bases). The germline CDR1 and CDR2 sequences are SGHDT and YYEEEE. Between the trimmed V and J ends, which lost 4 bases and 0 bases, there was a span of 10 bases. The CDR3 runs 14 residues. The CDR3 sequence is CASSRRGVNTEAFF. CDR3 in DNA: TGTGCCAGCAGCCGCCGGGGGGTGAACACTGAAGCTTTCTTT.

The CDR3 nucleotides are TGTGCCAGCATAGGGGGGGTTTTAACTGAAGCTTTCTTT. Its translation is CASIGGVLTEAFF. This chain links TRBV6-5 with TRBJ1-1, with a possible D match to TRBD1 (6 bases). This CDR3 comprises 13 residues. Per germline, CDR1 MNHEY and CDR2 SVGAGI. V was shortened by 7 bases and J by 5 bases, with 14 bases between the two germline ends.

This chain connects TRBV5-1 to TRBJ2-5; 7 bases are a match to TRBD1. The CDR3 length is 14 residues. J was trimmed by 1 base and V by 4 bases; bases with no gene match: 4. Germline assignment: CDR1 SGHRS and CDR2 YFSETQ. In DNA form, the CDR3 reads TGCGCCAGCAGCCTTGGGGACAGCCAAGAGACCCAGTACTTC. It specifies CASSLGDSQETQYF. The whole variable domain, remainder taken from reference TRBV5-1 and TRBJ2-5, is KAGVTQTPRYLIKTRGQQVTLSCSPISGHRSVSWYQQTPGQGLQFLFEYFSETQRNKGNFPGRFSGRQFSNSRSEMNVSTLELGDSALYLCASSLGDSQETQYFGPGTRLLVL.

The genes are TRBV28 and TRBJ2-7; TRBD1 matches 8 bases. This CDR3 comprises 16 residues. Germline V lookup: CDR1 MDHEN, CDR2 SYDVKM. V lost 5 bases, J lost 2 bases, and 11 bases stayed unmatched. The chain's CDR3 is CASSPYDRGPPYEQYF. The CDR3 region has the DNA TGTGCCAGCAGTCCCTACGACAGGGGTCCCCCCTACGAGCAGTACTTC. Variable domain in full (rest from reference TRBV28 and TRBJ2-7): DVKVTQSSRYLVKRTGEKVFLECVQDMDHENMFWYRQDPGLGLRLIYFSYDVKMKEKGDIPEGYSVSREKKERFSLILESASTNQTSMYLCASSPYDRGPPYEQYFGPGTRLTVT.